What follows describes a single TCR beta chain. The antigen remains undetermined. 60 Vbeta and 13 Jbeta primers were used in PCR. As processed by the authors: A later analysis tallied approximately 80 million unique TCR beta chains, about 9.9 million of them shared. Data came from immunoSEQ multiplex PCR; TCRdb stores just in-frame clones and leaves some out. The V and J calls and clone size are taken from that table; D and trimming were inferred from the DNA. The sample consists of over 95,000 clones, around 66% of them appearing once. The length of the CDR3 is 12 residues. CDR1 SGHTA and CDR2 FQGNSA come from the germline V gene. The V gene end was trimmed by 5 bases and the J gene end by 13 bases; junction bases not matched to a gene: 6. The data are from a study of cytomegalovirus exposure and HLA in healthy donors. General study findings and limits: DRB1 had the most TCR associations and HLA-C the fewest, a later analysis found, with rates varying by HLA locus. Generally TCR sequences proved uncommon, though certain public TCRs appeared in numerous donors.

Source material: PBMCs. This receptor was identified in a man aged 18 to 29 in good health and CMV-seropositive. V and J are TRBV7-2 and TRBJ2-1; TRBD2 matches at 9 bases. The CDR3 coding sequence is TGTGCCAGCAGCCCGAGCGGGGGGCCTCAGTTCTTC. Its protein is CASSPSGGPQFF.